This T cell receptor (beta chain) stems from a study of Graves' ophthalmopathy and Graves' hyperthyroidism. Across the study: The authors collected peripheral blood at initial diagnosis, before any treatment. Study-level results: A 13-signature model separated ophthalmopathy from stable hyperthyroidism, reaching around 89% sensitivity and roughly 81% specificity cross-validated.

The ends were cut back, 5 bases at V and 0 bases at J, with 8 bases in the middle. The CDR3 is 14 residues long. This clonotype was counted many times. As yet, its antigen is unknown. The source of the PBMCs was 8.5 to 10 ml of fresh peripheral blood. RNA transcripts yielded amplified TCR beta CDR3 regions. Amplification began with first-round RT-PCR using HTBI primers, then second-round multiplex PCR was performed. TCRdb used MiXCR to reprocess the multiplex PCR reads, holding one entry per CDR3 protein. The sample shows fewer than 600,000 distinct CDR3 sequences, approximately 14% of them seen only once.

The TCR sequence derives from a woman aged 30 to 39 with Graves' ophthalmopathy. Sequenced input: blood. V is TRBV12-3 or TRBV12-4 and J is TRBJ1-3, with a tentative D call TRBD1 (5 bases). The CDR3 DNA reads TGTGCCAGCAGTGCCGGGACCTCTGGAAACACCATATATTTT. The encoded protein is CASSAGTSGNTIYF.